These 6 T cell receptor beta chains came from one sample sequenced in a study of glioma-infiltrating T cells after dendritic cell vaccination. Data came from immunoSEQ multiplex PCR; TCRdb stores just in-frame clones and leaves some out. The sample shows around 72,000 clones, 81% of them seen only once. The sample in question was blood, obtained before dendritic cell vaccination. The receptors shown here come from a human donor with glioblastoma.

DNA of the CDR3: TGCGCCAGCAGCTTGGATCGGAGTGCGGCCGGAGGCTACACCTTC. This codes for CASSLDRSAAGGYTF. The rearrangement uses TRBV5-1 and TRBJ1-2; D is unclear. The CDR3 loop spans 15 amino acids. Germline V CDR1 and CDR2: SGHRS, YFSETQ. V was cut by 0 bases and J by 8 bases, with 17 bases left in between.

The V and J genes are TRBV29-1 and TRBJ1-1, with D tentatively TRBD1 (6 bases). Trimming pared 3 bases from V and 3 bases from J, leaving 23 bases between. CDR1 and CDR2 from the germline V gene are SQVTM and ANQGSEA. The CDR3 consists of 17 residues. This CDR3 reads CSVDGIPGVAADTEAFF. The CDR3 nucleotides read TGCAGCGTTGACGGAATACCAGGGGTGGCGGCGGACACTGAAGCTTTCTTT.

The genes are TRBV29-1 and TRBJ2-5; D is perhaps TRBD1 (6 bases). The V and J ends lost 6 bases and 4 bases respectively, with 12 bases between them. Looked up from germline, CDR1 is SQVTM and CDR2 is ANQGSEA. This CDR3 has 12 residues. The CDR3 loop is CSVDTGRETQYF. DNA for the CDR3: TGCAGCGTGGATACAGGGAGAGAGACCCAGTACTTC.

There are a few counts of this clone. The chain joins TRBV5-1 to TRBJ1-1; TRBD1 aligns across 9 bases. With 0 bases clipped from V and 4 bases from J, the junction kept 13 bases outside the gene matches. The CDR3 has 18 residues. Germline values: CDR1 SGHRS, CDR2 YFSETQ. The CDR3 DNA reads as TGCGCCAGCAGCTTGGATACAGGGGGCATGACGTTACTCACTGAAGCTTTCTTT. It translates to CASSLDTGGMTLLTEAFF.

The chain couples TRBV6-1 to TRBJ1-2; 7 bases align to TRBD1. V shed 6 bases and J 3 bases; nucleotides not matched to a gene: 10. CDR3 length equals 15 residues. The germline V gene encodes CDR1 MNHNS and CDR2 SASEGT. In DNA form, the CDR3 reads TGTGCCAGCAGGGTTGGTTACGGACAGGACTATGGCTACACCTTC. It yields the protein CASRVGYGQDYGYTF.

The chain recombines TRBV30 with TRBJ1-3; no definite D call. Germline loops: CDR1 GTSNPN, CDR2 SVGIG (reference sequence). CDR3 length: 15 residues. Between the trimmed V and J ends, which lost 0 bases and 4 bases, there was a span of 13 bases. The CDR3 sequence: CAWSVGSGFGNTIYF. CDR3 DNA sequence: TGTGCCTGGAGTGTAGGGTCGGGATTCGGAAACACCATATATTTT. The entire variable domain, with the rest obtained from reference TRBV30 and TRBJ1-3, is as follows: SQTIHQWPATLVQPVGSPLSLECTVEGTSNPNLYWYRQAAGRGLQLLFYSVGIGQISSEVPQNLSASRPQDRQFILSSKKLLLSDSGFYLCAWSVGSGFGNTIYFGEGSWLTVV.